Included here is one T cell receptor beta chain sequence, with context. This clone was picked up a small number of times. Its antigen remains unidentified. The input lacks base qualities; no much larger clone sits a single base away. Library preparation was by the immunoSEQ multiplex PCR assay. For TCR sequencing, RNA was extracted from every sample and reverse transcribed into cDNA to serve as template. SuperScript III was used to make first-strand cDNA, primed with a 2:1 mix of oligo-dT and random hexamers. A synthetic immune receptor repertoire was used to gauge amplification bias, and whatever bias remained was removed computationally. Regarding the original processing steps: After raw reads were preprocessed to remove errors, the CDR3 was defined following IMGT conventions as running from the conserved cysteine to phenylalanine. Clonality was computed by normalizing Shannon entropy by log2 of the number of productive unique TCRs and subtracting the result from 1. Scalp TCRbeta sequences were cross-referenced with sorted blood CD4 and CD8 repertoires so that the CD4 or CD8 identity of scalp clones could be inferred. The table was pulled from immuneACCESS by TCRdb, which kept in-frame rearrangements only. Such tables lose some clones; where checked, under half of the loss comes from unresolved V genes, and the rest has no known cause. V, J and clone size reflect that table, while D and trimming were determined from the DNA. This sample gives roughly 220,000 clones in total; roughly two fifths of them show up just once. Clones ranked in the top ten supply about 0.48% of the sample.

The source of the sample is a study of CD8+ T cells in alopecia areata (dated by TCRdb to between 2017 and 2018). A note on the overall study: The treated patients, all with moderate-to-severe alopecia areata, were enrolled in an open-label pilot trial of oral tofacitinib given at 5 to 10 mg twice daily. Patients received tofacitinib for 6 to 18 months and were then followed off drug for 6 months to check for delayed response and recurrence. In treated patients, disease severity was measured using the SALT score, which gives the percentage of scalp surface area affected. In both human patients and the C3H/HeJ mouse model, the study applied high-throughput TCRbeta sequencing to look at T cell clonal expansion in alopecia areata. In humans, TCRbeta sequencing was performed on scalp tissue and on sorted CD4+ and CD8+ peripheral blood T cells from healthy controls and from patients with patchy or totalis/universalis alopecia areata. Biopsies were taken from tofacitinib-treated patients at baseline and again at 4 and 24 weeks into treatment, and several of those patients also had a later scalp biopsy. Scalp clonality was compared among normal scalp (n=4), patchy alopecia areata scalp (n=8), and alopecia totalis/universalis scalp (n=8). RNA was obtained with the PAXgene miRNA kit for fixed scalp, the miRNeasy kit for PBMCs, and the RNeasy kit for mouse skin. TCRbeta CDR3 regions were amplified by immunoSEQ multiplex PCR using 35 Vbeta forward and 13 Jbeta reverse primers. Study-level results and caveats: Because the treated cohort was small and had just a single nonresponder, larger studies are needed to establish links between baseline CD8+ expansion and response. Resident alphabeta T cells in normal human skin are also sequenced, complicating scalp TCR repertoire analysis, unlike mouse skin dominated by gammadelta T cells. Scalp clonality and the number of expanded CD8+ clones among the top 100 scalp clones were significantly decreased by tofacitinib. During tofacitinib treatment, many expanded lesional clones stuck around in both scalp and blood, and this persistence may partly explain why relapse happens after treatment is stopped. Shared TCR sequences between patients were less evident than in mice, which may be partly attributable to HLA diversity in the patient population. Higher clonality and more expanded CD8+ clones were observed in lesional scalp than in normal scalp, particularly in alopecia totalis/universalis, a finding suggestive of antigenic drive.

In light of the paper, this sample's treatment or condition label describes: oral pan-JAK inhibitor, 5-10 mg twice daily. Lesional scalp punch biopsies and peripheral blood were collected from alopecia areata patients. PBMCs were isolated by density centrifugation and stained for CD3, CD4 and CD8, after which CD4+ and CD8+ T cells were sorted on a FACSAria. Sequenced material: CD4+ T cells sorted from blood, taken at approximately week 30, from a patient treated with tofacitinib. The TCR originated in a human donor with alopecia areata.

The CDR3 sequence is CASSGSGGINEKLFF. The nucleotide sequence reads TGTGCCAGCAGCGGATCAGGGGGGATAAATGAAAAACTGTTTTTT. The chain uses TRBV7-9 and TRBJ1-4; TRBD1 fits 7 bases in the junction. Taken from cysteine to phenylalanine, the CDR3 has 15 residues. Left in the record is the CDR3 DNA by itself, 45 bases read in frame from the first base. The germline V gene (reference sequence) yields SEHNR for CDR1 and FQNEAQ for CDR2. The germline V and J ends show losses of 5 bases and 5 bases respectively, and no gene match explains 8 bases of the junction.